Listed here are 23 T cell receptor beta chains from one sample, sequenced in a study of regulatory dendritic cells for organ transplantation. Antigen specificity for these receptors is unknown. Sequenced by immunoSEQ multiplex PCR; TCRdb stores in-frame clones only, minus some. The table lists about 17,000 clones, less than 85% of them singletons. Sorted T cells were CFSE-labeled and cultured less than 6 days with allogeneic regulatory or mature dendritic cells at 1:10. Sequencing was performed on memory CD4+ T cells from blood cultured with regulatory dendritic cells. Stated subset: CD45RO+ memory T cells. These receptors all come from a human donor in good health.

The chain employs TRBV7-9 and TRBJ2-5, with 7 nucleotides matching TRBD1. V trimming: 6 bases; J trimming: 5 bases; junction bases outside the gene matches: 6. The CDR3 covers 13 residues. Per germline, CDR1 SEHNR and CDR2 FQNEAQ (reference sequence). CDR3 coding DNA: TGTGCCAGCAGTCAGACAGGGTCGGAGACCCAGTACTTC. Amino acids: CASSQTGSETQYF. The entire variable domain, with the rest obtained from reference TRBV7-9 and TRBJ2-5, is as follows: DTGVSQNPRHKITKRGQNVTFRCDPISEHNRLYWYRQTLGQGPEFLTYFQNEAQLEKSRLLSDRFSAERPKGSFSTLEIQRTEQGDSAMYLCASSQTGSETQYFGPGTRLLVL.

The rearrangement uses TRBV11-2 and TRBJ1-2; tentatively, D is TRBD1 (5 bases). The germline V gene has CDR1 SGHAT and CDR2 FQNNGV. Trimming left V 4 bases short and J 8 bases short, with 14 bases between. The CDR3 consists of 13 residues. The CDR3 spells CASSSDRRRGYTF. Written as DNA, the CDR3 is TGTGCCAGCAGCTCTGACAGAAGGCGAGGCTACACCTTC.

The chain has TRBV6-5 and TRBJ2-6; D uncertain. The V gene's germline CDR1 is MNHEY and CDR2 SVGAGI. The CDR3 has 14 amino acids. Trimming shortened V by 6 bases and J by 1 base, and 7 bases separated the two germline ends. CDR3 in DNA: TGTGCCAGCAGGATAGGGTCTGGGGCCAACGTCCTGACTTTC. Translation: CASRIGSGANVLTF.

The CDR3 here is CSVEDRSGDGYTF. The CDR3 DNA is TGCAGCGTTGAAGATCGTTCAGGGGATGGCTACACCTTC. The genes are TRBV29-1 and TRBJ1-2; possibly TRBD1 for D (6 bases). The V end lost 0 bases, the J end lost 6 bases, and 11 bases lay between the germline ends. CDR3 size: 13 residues. Per the germline V gene, CDR1 is SQVTM and CDR2 is ANQGSEA.

The rearrangement links TRBV5-1 to TRBJ2-7; 10 nucleotides align to TRBD1. CDR3 length: 15 residues. V shed 4 bases, J shed 4 bases, and the junction held 8 bases outside the gene matches. CDR1 is SGHRS and CDR2 is YFSETQ in the germline V gene. Written as DNA, the CDR3 is TGCGCCAGCAGCCCCGCACGGACAGGGGGGTACGAGCAGTACTTC. It specifies CASSPARTGGYEQYF.

This clone was found once. This chain joins TRBV6-1 and TRBJ2-2; the D gene is possibly TRBD2 (5 bases). The V end lost 7 bases, the J end lost 5 bases, and 14 bases lay between the germline ends. CDR3 length: 14 residues. CDR1 is MNHNS, CDR2 SASEGT, per germline. The CDR3 DNA follows: TGTGCCAGCACTTGGAGGCCACAAACCGGGGAGCTGTTTTTT. This encodes CASTWRPQTGELFF.

The V call is TRBV4-1, the J call TRBJ2-3; perhaps TRBD2 as D (6 bases). The CDR3 covers 18 residues. The V end lost 1 base, the J end lost 2 bases, and 19 bases lay between the germline ends. The germline V gene encodes CDR1 MGHRA and CDR2 YSYEKL. The CDR3 sequence is CASSQVYYGTGDTDTQYF. The DNA of the CDR3 is TGCGCCAGCAGCCAAGTGTATTACGGGACTGGGGACACAGATACGCAGTATTTT.

In this sample, this clone turned up once. CDR3 in amino acids: CASSQDQDRRETQYF. CDR3 DNA: TGTGCCAGCAGCCAAGACCAGGACAGGAGGGAGACCCAGTACTTC. The chain carries TRBV4-2 and TRBJ2-5; 7 positions agree with TRBD1. The CDR3 sequence is 15 residues long. Germline values: CDR1 LGHNA, CDR2 YNFKEQ. V shed 0 bases, J shed 5 bases, and the junction held 6 bases outside the gene matches.

V usage is TRBV6-6 and J usage is TRBJ2-2; 7 bases line up with TRBD1. The CDR3 runs 15 residues. Looked up from germline, CDR1 is MNHNY and CDR2 is SVGAGI (reference sequence). Trimming at V came to 2 bases and at J to 4 bases, leaving 4 bases not matched to a gene. The CDR3 DNA is TGTGCCAGCAGTTACGACAGGGTGAGCACCGGGGAGCTGTTTTTT. This sequence encodes CASSYDRVSTGELFF.

The J gene is TRBJ1-1, the V gene TRBV18; TRBD1 matches at 8 bases. This CDR3 is 15 amino acids long. The V segment lost 0 bases and the J segment 6 bases; nucleotides outside the gene matches: 6. Per germline, CDR1 KGHSH and CDR2 LQKENI. DNA for the CDR3: TGTGCCAGCTCACCACCGATACAGGGGGGGGCTGAAGCTTTCTTT. Translation gives CASSPPIQGGAEAFF. The whole variable domain, filled in from reference TRBV18 and TRBJ1-1, reads NAGVMQNPRHLVRRRGQEARLRCSPMKGHSHVYWYRQLPEEGLKFMVYLQKENIIDESGMPKERFSAEFPKEGPSILRIQQVVRGDSAAYFCASSPPIQGGAEAFFGQGTRLTVV.

The chain uses TRBV4-1 and TRBJ2-1, with D possibly being TRBD2 (6 bases). The CDR3 is 18 amino acids. Trimming stripped 0 bases from V and 6 bases from J, with 21 bases between. The germline V gene has CDR1 MGHRA and CDR2 YSYEKL. The CDR3 region is CASSQEGGLAGRGNEQFF. Here the CDR3 DNA reads TGCGCCAGCAGCCAAGAAGGTGGGCTAGCCGGGAGAGGCAATGAGCAGTTCTTC.

CDR3 region: CASSGGLRNTEAFF. The CDR3 region has the DNA TGTGCCAGCAGTGGGGGCCTTAGGAACACTGAAGCTTTCTTT. The rearrangement links TRBV2 to TRBJ1-1; weak D call: TRBD1 (5 bases). V was trimmed by 4 bases and J by 1 base, leaving 10 bases between them. Germline values: CDR1 SNHLY, CDR2 FYNNEI. There are 14 residues in the CDR3. The full variable domain, completed using reference TRBV2 and TRBJ1-1, is EPEVTQTPSHQVTQMGQEVILRCVPISNHLYFYWYRQILGQKVEFLVSFYNNEISEKSEIFDDQFSVERPDGSNFTLKIRSTKLEDSAMYFCASSGGLRNTEAFFGQGTRLTVV.

This clone came up a few times. CDR3 protein: CASSLEQYGYTF. The CDR3, as DNA: TGCGCCAGCAGCTTGGAGCAGTATGGCTACACCTTC. V gene TRBV5-1 combines with J gene TRBJ1-2; D unclear. This CDR3 region has 12 residues. Germline-derived CDR1 and CDR2 are SGHRS and YFSETQ. V shed 0 bases and J shed 5 bases, with 5 bases lying between them.

This clone was counted a few times. The chain recombines TRBV7-9 with TRBJ1-6, with a possible D match to TRBD1 (6 bases). V was shortened by 2 bases and J by 7 bases, with 15 bases between the two germline ends. The germline CDR1 and CDR2 sequences are SEHNR and FQNEAQ (reference sequence). The CDR3 length is 16 residues. CDR3: CASSLMPDRENSPLHF. The CDR3 bases are TGTGCCAGCAGCTTAATGCCGGACAGAGAGAATTCACCCCTCCACTTT. The full variable domain, in which reference TRBV7-9 and TRBJ1-6 provide the parts outside the CDR3, is DTGVSQNPRHKITKRGQNVTFRCDPISEHNRLYWYRQTLGQGPEFLTYFQNEAQLEKSRLLSDRFSAERPKGSFSTLEIQRTEQGDSAMYLCASSLMPDRENSPLHFGNGTRLTVT.

The rearrangement uses TRBV7-3 and TRBJ2-3; a possible D gene is TRBD2 (6 bases). The CDR3 spans 15 residues. Germline loops: CDR1 SGHTA, CDR2 FQGTGA. V was trimmed by 2 bases and J by 0 bases, leaving 9 bases between them. CDR3 bases: TGTGCCAGCAGCTTAGTCGGGGGTAGCACAGATACGCAGTATTTT. Translating gives CASSLVGGSTDTQYF.

CDR3 region: CASSLFGRGLYGYTF. The CDR3 DNA reads TGTGCCAGCAGCTTGTTCGGGAGGGGGCTCTATGGCTACACCTTC. The genes are TRBV5-4 and TRBJ1-2, with 7 positions matching TRBD1. CDR3 length: 15 residues. V lost 1 base, J lost 4 bases, and 7 bases stayed unmatched. Germline V gene sequence: CDR1 SGHNT, CDR2 YYREEE (reference sequence).

As regards this clone: This same CDR3 is encoded by further DNA sequences in the sample. This chain links TRBV2 with TRBJ1-5, with D unclear. Germline V gene lookup returns CDR1 SNHLY and CDR2 FYNNEI. This CDR3 comprises 14 residues. Trimming removed 9 bases from V and 0 bases from J, with 12 bases in between. In nucleotides, the CDR3 is TGTGCCAGTAGTCAACAGACTAGCAATCAGCCCCAGCATTTT. It codes for CASSQQTSNQPQHF. The variable domain in full, with the rest retrieved from reference TRBV2 and TRBJ1-5, is EPEVTQTPSHQVTQMGQEVILRCVPISNHLYFYWYRQILGQKVEFLVSFYNNEISEKSEIFDDQFSVERPDGSNFTLKIRSTKLEDSAMYFCASSQQTSNQPQHFGDGTRLSIL.

The genes are TRBV18 and TRBJ2-7; TRBD2 matches 7 bases. Germline V lookup: CDR1 KGHSH, CDR2 LQKENI. The CDR3 runs to 14 residues. Germline trimming cut 3 bases from V and 2 bases from J; bases unmatched to any gene: 4. The DNA for the CDR3 is TGTGCCAGCTCACCGACGCGGGAGACCTACGAGCAGTACTTC. Protein: CASSPTRETYEQYF.

The rearrangement joins TRBV4-3 to TRBJ1-2; possible D gene TRBD1, 6 bases. Germline V lookup: CDR1 LGHNA, CDR2 YSLEER. This CDR3 is 13 amino acids long. Trimming took 2 bases from V and 7 from J, leaving 11 bases between them. In DNA form, the CDR3 reads TGCGCCAGCAGCCAAAGGGGGATGGGTGGCTACACCTTC. Its protein product is CASSQRGMGGYTF.

In this sample, this clone turned up a few times. A junction end diverges from the germline sequence, so it may reflect a read error. The J gene is TRBJ2-1, the V gene TRBV7-2, with D possibly TRBD2 on 5 matching bases. Per the germline V gene, CDR1 is SGHTA and CDR2 is FQGNSA. The CDR3 is 13 amino acids. The CDR3 is CASSLARADVEVF. The CDR3 bases are TGTGCCAGCAGCTTAGCGCGGGCGGACGTGGAGGTCTTC. The entire variable domain, with the rest obtained from reference TRBV7-2 and TRBJ2-1, is as follows: GAGVSQSPSNKVTEKGKDVELRCDPISGHTALYWYRQSLGQGLEFLIYFQGNSAPDKSGLPSDRFSAERTGGSVSTLTIQRTQQEDSAVYLCASSLARADVEVFGPGTRLTVL.

The rearrangement uses TRBV5-8 and TRBJ2-1, with D possibly matching TRBD2 (5 bases). Per germline, CDR1 SGHTS and CDR2 YDEGEE. CDR3 length equals 13 residues. Between the trimmed V and J ends, which lost 5 bases and 6 bases, there was a span of 12 bases. CDR3: CASRGSGTNEQFF. The CDR3 nucleotides read TGTGCCAGCAGAGGGAGCGGTACCAATGAGCAGTTCTTC.

The rearrangement links TRBV28 to TRBJ1-1, with a weak D call TRBD1 (6 bases). This CDR3 contains 14 residues. V was clipped by 5 bases and J by 1 base, with 11 bases between them. Per germline, CDR1 MDHEN and CDR2 SYDVKM. The CDR3 sequence is CASSGDRRNTEAFF. The CDR3 nucleotides read TGTGCCAGCAGTGGCGACAGGAGGAACACTGAAGCTTTCTTT.

This clone was found a few times. The junction departs from germline at one end; a sequencing error may be responsible. V gene TRBV7-7 combines with J gene TRBJ2-2, with 9 positions matching TRBD1. CDR3 size: 15 residues. Germline CDR1 SSHAT, CDR2 FNYEAQ (reference sequence). CDR3 coding DNA: TGTGCTAGCAGCTTGACAGGGGGGAACACCGGGGAGCTGTTTTTT. It yields the protein CASSLTGGNTGELFF.